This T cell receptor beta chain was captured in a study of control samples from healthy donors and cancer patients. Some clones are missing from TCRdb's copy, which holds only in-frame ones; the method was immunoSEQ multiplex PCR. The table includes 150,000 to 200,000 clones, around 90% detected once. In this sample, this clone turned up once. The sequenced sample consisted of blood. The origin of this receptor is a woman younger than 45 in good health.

The CDR3 DNA follows: TGTGCCAGCAGTTACTCGTACGGGAAACTGTTTTTT. Amino acids: CASSYSYGKLFF. The chain recombines TRBV6-5 with TRBJ1-4; D not resolved. The germline V gene encodes CDR1 MNHEY and CDR2 SVGAGI. V shed 0 bases and J shed 11 bases, with 7 bases lying between them. The CDR3 covers 12 residues.